The clone carrying this T cell receptor (beta chain) showed up just once. Sequencing used immunoSEQ multiplex PCR; TCRdb keeps in-frame clones, though not all of them. The sample has 130,000 to 150,000 clones, 75% to 95% seen once. This specimen comes from a study of control samples from healthy donors and cancer patients. The V segment lost 2 bases and the J segment 0 bases; nucleotides outside the gene matches: 9. Looked up from germline, CDR1 is LNHDA and CDR2 is SQIVND (reference sequence). The CDR3 has 17 residues. The sample consisted of blood. The rearrangement uses TRBV19 and TRBJ2-7; 8 bases agree with TRBD2. The origin of this receptor is a man aged 25-40 years in good health. The CDR3, as DNA: TGTGCCAGTAGTATACGGCGGGGGGCCAGGAGCTCCTACGAGCAGTACTTC. Protein: CASSIRRGARSSYEQYF.